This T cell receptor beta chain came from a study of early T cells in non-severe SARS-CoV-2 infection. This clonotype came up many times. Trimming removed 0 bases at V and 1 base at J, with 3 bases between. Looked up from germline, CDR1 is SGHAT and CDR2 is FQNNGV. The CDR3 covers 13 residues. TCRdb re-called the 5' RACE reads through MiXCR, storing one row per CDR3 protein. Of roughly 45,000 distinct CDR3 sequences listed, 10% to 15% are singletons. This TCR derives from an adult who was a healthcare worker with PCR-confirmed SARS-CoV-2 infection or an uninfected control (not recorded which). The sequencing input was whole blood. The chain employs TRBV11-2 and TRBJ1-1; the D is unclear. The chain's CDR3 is CASSLDGNTEAFF. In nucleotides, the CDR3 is TGTGCCAGCAGCTTAGACGGGAACACTGAAGCTTTCTTT.